A single TCR beta chain is shown here with its context. Antigen: not known. TCR beta cDNA was generated via 5'RACE template switching incorporating UMIs. TCRdb re-called the 5' RACE reads and gives one entry per CDR3 protein, without DNA. The sample features about 450,000 distinct CDR3 sequences, with less than 7.5% in its top ten. This record belongs to a study of T cells expressing NK-cell markers. On the study more broadly: Seven sequenced donors out of eight were HCMV-seropositive, one seronegative.

Overall study results and limits: Dominance of the CD3+CD56-NKG2C+ fraction by these clonotypes also held in a handful of donors.

CDR3 length: 13 amino acids. Germline V lookup: CDR1 SGHTA, CDR2 FQGNSA. Sequenced material: blood T cells: a sorted CD56 or NKG2C T cell subset, CD4+ or CD8+ T cells, or bulk PBMC T cells (not recorded which). V usage is TRBV7-2 and J usage is TRBJ2-7; TCRdb returns TRBD1, unconfirmable since there is no DNA. The clonotype originates from a woman aged 18-70 years in good health. This chain's CDR3 is CASSYPVPYEQYF. Variable domain in full (rest from reference TRBV7-2 and TRBJ2-7): GAGVSQSPSNKVTEKGKDVELRCDPISGHTALYWYRQSLGQGLEFLIYFQGNSAPDKSGLPSDRFSAERTGGSVSTLTIQRTQQEDSAVYLCASSYPVPYEQYFGPGTRLTVT.